This entry lists 27 T cell receptor beta chains sequenced from one sample in a study of T-cell memory formation after mild COVID-19. One entry per CDR3 protein results from TCRdb running MiXCR on the 5' RACE reads. Of about 390,000 distinct CDR3 sequences in the sample, 16% were seen once. Sequenced sample: PBMCs or a T cell subset sorted from them (not recorded which). The origin of the receptors is a man aged 18 to 35 who had mild COVID-19 (a few samples of this study predate the infection). Cell type and time point are not known.

This clonotype was counted a few times. The chain carries TRBV11-2 and TRBJ2-3, with a weak D call TRBD1 (5 bases). V dropped 0 bases and J dropped 4 bases, with 8 bases sitting between them. The CDR3 consists of 14 residues. Germline V lookup: CDR1 SGHAT, CDR2 FQNNGV. CDR3 sequence: CASSLDARADTQYF. The CDR3, as DNA: TGTGCCAGCAGCTTAGATGCCAGGGCAGATACGCAGTATTTT.

The sample holds many counts of this clonotype. The V and J genes are TRBV5-1 and TRBJ1-4; D is possibly TRBD1 (5 bases). The V and J ends lost 3 bases and 0 bases respectively, with 12 bases between them. This CDR3 is 16 amino acids long. CDR1 SGHRS and CDR2 YFSETQ come from the germline V gene. DNA of the CDR3: TGCGCCAGCAGCTCTTCCCAGGGCGCAACTAATGAAAAACTGTTTTTT. As protein: CASSSSQGATNEKLFF.

In DNA, the CDR3 is TGTGCCAGCAGCTTTGGACAGGGGATCCGATACGAGCAGTACGTC. Translating it yields CASSFGQGIRYEQYV. The gene calls are TRBV5-6 and TRBJ2-7, with 9 bases that match TRBD1. The CDR3 has 15 amino acids. The V gene's germline CDR1 is SGHDT and CDR2 YYEEEE. With 2 bases clipped from V and 4 bases from J, the junction kept 7 bases outside the gene matches.

This clonotype was found a few times. The gene calls are TRBV7-9 and TRBJ1-1; D not resolved. V was clipped by 7 bases and J by 5 bases, with 29 bases between them. This CDR3 contains 18 residues. In germline, CDR1 is SEHNR, CDR2 FQNEAQ (reference sequence). CDR3 bases: TGTGCCAGCAAAAGATCACCCTTGACATCCCGGAGGTGGACTGAAGCTTTCTTT. Amino acids: CASKRSPLTSRRWTEAFF.

The table lists this clonotype with a few counts. The CDR3 reads CSAPGLAGARSEQFF. CDR3 coding DNA: TGCAGTGCCCCTGGACTAGCGGGGGCCCGTTCGGAGCAGTTCTTC. The V gene is TRBV20-1, the J gene TRBJ2-1, with TRBD2 matching over 13 bases. CDR1 is DFQATT, CDR2 SNEGSKA, per germline (reference sequence). Germline trimming cut 6 bases from V and 10 bases from J; bases unmatched to any gene: 12. The CDR3 runs 15 residues.

This clonotype was observed a few times. The chain couples TRBV20-1 to TRBJ1-5, with TRBD1 matching over 8 bases. This CDR3 is 13 amino acids long. Germline assignment: CDR1 DFQATT and CDR2 SNEGSKA (reference sequence). V lost 7 bases, J lost 1 base, and 3 bases stayed unmatched. DNA for the CDR3: TGCAGTGTCACAGGGGGAAGCAATCAGCCCCAGCATTTT. Its protein product is CSVTGGSNQPQHF.

This clonotype was found a few times. The chain joins TRBV7-9 to TRBJ2-2, with D perhaps matching TRBD1 or TRBD2 (6 bases each). The V end was cut by 3 bases, the J end by 5 bases, with 10 bases between. The CDR3 is 14 amino acids. The V gene's germline CDR1 is SEHNR and CDR2 FQNEAQ (reference sequence). The CDR3 DNA reads TGTGCCAGCAGCTTCCGGGGGCAAACCGGGGAGCTGTTTTTT. This codes for CASSFRGQTGELFF.

The chain joins TRBV3-1 to TRBJ2-2; D uncertain. The V end lost 2 bases, the J end lost 7 bases, and 8 bases lay between the germline ends. The CDR3 has 13 amino acids. In germline, CDR1 is LGHDT, CDR2 YNNKEL (reference sequence). Written as DNA, the CDR3 is TGTGCCAGCAGCCAAATAGTGGGCGGGGAGCTGTTTTTT. This encodes CASSQIVGGELFF.

V usage is TRBV7-9 and J usage is TRBJ1-2; unclear D gene. V was cut by 3 bases and J by 6 bases, with 11 bases left in between. This CDR3 spans 13 amino acids. Germline CDR1 and CDR2: SEHNR and FQNEAQ (reference sequence). CDR3 sequence: CASSFSLNHGYTF. The CDR3 DNA is TGTGCCAGCAGCTTCTCATTGAACCATGGCTACACCTTC.

This clonotype was picked up a small number of times. This chain joins TRBV4-3 and TRBJ2-3; D is ambiguous. With 0 bases removed from V and 6 bases from J, the gap between germline ends came to 7 bases. The CDR3 runs to 13 residues. The germline CDR1 and CDR2 sequences are LGHNA and YSLEER. In nucleotides, the CDR3 is TGCGCCAGCAGCCAAGAGCAGAGGGATACGCAGTATTTT. This codes for CASSQEQRDTQYF.

As for this clonotype: It is unclear where the CDR3 begins or ends on the DNA, so no DNA is shown, and the CDR3 is as TCRdb lists it. The rearrangement joins TRBV2 to TRBJ2-3; the tabulated D call, TRBD2, remains unverified against the DNA. Germline V gene data show CDR1 as SNHLY and CDR2 as FYNNEI. The CDR3 spans 18 residues, counting both ends. Here the CDR3 reads CASSYKSVAGGSTDTHYF.

In this sample, this clonotype turned up a few times. V is TRBV29-1 and J is TRBJ2-1; D might be TRBD2 (7 bases). V was shortened by 0 bases and J by 4 bases, with 13 bases between the two germline ends. The CDR3 sequence is 15 residues long. The germline gives CDR1 SQVTM, CDR2 ANQGSEA. The CDR3 nucleotides read TGCAGCGTTGAAGATCGGGCGGGGGCTTACAATGAGCAGTTCTTC. Its protein is CSVEDRAGAYNEQFF.

The CDR3 bases are TGTGCCAGCAGTGATTGGGCAGGGACTGAAGCTTTCTTT. As protein: CASSDWAGTEAFF. V and J are TRBV2 and TRBJ1-1, with D perhaps matching TRBD1 (5 bases). The CDR3 totals 13 residues. V shed 3 bases and J shed 5 bases, with 10 bases lying between them. Germline V gives CDR1 SNHLY, CDR2 FYNNEI.

The CDR3 bases are TGTGCCAGTAGCCTTGGGAGTAGCGACGCAGATACGCAGTATTTT. Amino acid sequence: CASSLGSSDADTQYF. The chain links TRBV19 to TRBJ2-3; a weak D match, TRBD2 (5 bases). Between the trimmed V and J ends, which lost 6 bases and 4 bases, there was a span of 17 bases. From germline, CDR1 is LNHDA and CDR2 SQIVND (reference sequence). The CDR3 covers 15 residues.

This chain links TRBV19 with TRBJ1-2; D is perhaps TRBD1 (5 bases). The CDR3 runs 14 residues. V was cut by 1 base and J by 5 bases, with 11 bases left in between. From germline, CDR1 is LNHDA and CDR2 SQIVND (reference sequence). CDR3 in amino acids: CASSIGAGKYGYTF. Here the CDR3 DNA reads TGTGCCAGTAGTATAGGGGCAGGGAAATATGGCTACACCTTC.

J is TRBJ2-1 and V is TRBV29-1; D perhaps matches TRBD1 (6 bases). Trimming shortened V by 6 bases and J by 6 bases, and 12 bases separated the two germline ends. Germline lookup yields CDR1 SQVTM and CDR2 ANQGSEA. This CDR3 has 12 residues. The CDR3 coding sequence is TGCAGCGTCGATACAGGGTCCAATGAGCAGTTCTTC. This codes for CSVDTGSNEQFF.

The chain has TRBV27 and TRBJ2-3; D not certain. V lost 5 bases and J lost 3, with 12 bases in between. The CDR3 consists of 14 residues. Per germline, CDR1 MNHEY and CDR2 SMNVEV (reference sequence). The CDR3 loop reads CASSLNPGTDTQYF. For the CDR3, the DNA is TGTGCCAGCAGTCTCAACCCCGGGACAGATACGCAGTATTTT.

This clonotype was seen more than once but under ten times. The chain employs TRBV14 and TRBJ2-5; D is uncertain. CDR1 is SGHDN, CDR2 FVKESK, per germline. V lost 6 bases, J lost 0 bases, and 11 bases lay in between. The CDR3 contains 14 residues. The CDR3 sequence is CASRPPRYQETQYF. CDR3 in DNA: TGTGCCAGCAGGCCCCCCCGGTACCAAGAGACCCAGTACTTC. The full variable domain, rest sourced from reference TRBV14 and TRBJ2-5, is EAGVTQFPSHSVIEKGQTVTLRCDPISGHDNLYWYRRVMGKEIKFLLHFVKESKQDESGMPNNRFLAERTGGTYSTLKVQPAELEDSGVYFCASRPPRYQETQYFGPGTRLLVL.

The chain uses TRBV12-3 or TRBV12-4 and TRBJ2-3; no firm D call. The CDR3 is 14 amino acids. V shed 5 bases and J shed 0 bases, with 9 bases lying between them. This chain's CDR3 is CASSRAVSTDTQYF. CDR3 sequence (DNA): TGTGCCAGCAGTAGGGCGGTTAGCACAGATACGCAGTATTTT.

DNA for the CDR3: TGTGCCAGCAGCTTTCCTTTGATCCGGAACACCATATATTTT. This sequence encodes CASSFPLIRNTIYF. The genes are TRBV7-2 and TRBJ1-3; unclear D gene. Germline CDR1 SGHTA, CDR2 FQGNSA. Trimming removed 3 bases from V and 7 bases from J, with 13 bases in between. The length of the CDR3 is 14 residues.

This rearrangement joins TRBV2 to TRBJ2-3, with 9 bases matching TRBD2. After removal of 5 bases from V and 5 bases from J, the junction contained 8 bases not matched to a gene. Germline values: CDR1 SNHLY, CDR2 FYNNEI. This CDR3 region has 15 residues. The CDR3 protein is CASSSSSGVGDTQYF. DNA for the CDR3: TGTGCCAGCAGTAGTTCTAGCGGGGTTGGAGATACGCAGTATTTT. The variable domain in full, with the rest retrieved from reference TRBV2 and TRBJ2-3, is EPEVTQTPSHQVTQMGQEVILRCVPISNHLYFYWYRQILGQKVEFLVSFYNNEISEKSEIFDDQFSVERPDGSNFTLKIRSTKLEDSAMYFCASSSSSGVGDTQYFGPGTRLTVL.

The chain couples TRBV6-5 to TRBJ1-1; D not resolved. This CDR3 is built from 16 residues. The V gene's germline CDR1 is MNHEY and CDR2 SVGAGI. V was pared by 4 bases and J by 2 bases, with 17 bases between. The DNA for the CDR3 is TGTGCCAGCAGTTGGGGAGTGGGAGAGGCCAACACTGAAGCTTTCTTT. Translated: CASSWGVGEANTEAFF.

The chain carries TRBV2 and TRBJ2-3, with 7 bases lining up with TRBD1. The CDR3 loop spans 14 amino acids. The V gene's germline CDR1 is SNHLY and CDR2 FYNNEI. Losses at the gene ends were 7 bases for V and 0 bases for J; bases not matched to a gene: 4. The CDR3 loop is CASKRGLSTDTQYF. The CDR3, as DNA: TGTGCCAGCAAAAGGGGGCTCAGCACAGATACGCAGTATTTT.

The table lists this clonotype with a few counts. This chain uses TRBV12-5 with TRBJ1-4, with D perhaps TRBD1 (5 bases). Germline CDR1 reads LGHNT; CDR2 reads FRNRAP. This CDR3 is 14 amino acids long. The V and J ends lost 5 bases and 8 bases respectively, with 15 bases between them. The CDR3 bases are TGTGCTAGTGGTCCGGACCCAGGGCGGGAAAAACTGTTTTTT. Translating gives CASGPDPGREKLFF.

The chain links TRBV20-1 to TRBJ2-3, with a weak D call TRBD1 (5 bases). Trimming removed 0 bases from V and 0 bases from J, with 19 bases in between. This CDR3 region has 18 residues. Germline CDR1 DFQATT, CDR2 SNEGSKA (reference sequence). CDR3 DNA: TGCAGTGCTAGAGATCTCGCAGGACACGGAACTAGCACAGATACGCAGTATTTT. It is translated as CSARDLAGHGTSTDTQYF.

This clonotype was detected once. The rearrangement joins TRBV4-1 to TRBJ2-1, with 11 bases lining up with TRBD2. CDR3 length equals 14 residues. CDR1 and CDR2 (germline): MGHRA, YSYEKL. V lost 3 bases, J lost 9 bases, and 4 bases stayed unmatched. CDR3 nucleotide sequence: TGCGCCAGCAGCCAGACGGGACTAGCGGCTGAGCAGTTCTTC. Translated, it gives CASSQTGLAAEQFF.

The table lists this clonotype with a few counts. The CDR3 DNA reads as TGTGCCAGCAGCCCGCGTTTTTTCTCTGGAAACACCATATATTTT. It specifies CASSPRFFSGNTIYF. V gene TRBV3-1 combines with J gene TRBJ1-3; D is uncertain. Looked up from germline, CDR1 is LGHDT and CDR2 is YNNKEL (reference sequence). The CDR3 runs to 15 residues. The V gene lost 4 bases and the J gene lost 0 bases, with 10 bases spanning the gap. Filled out from reference TRBV3-1 and TRBJ1-3, the complete variable domain reads DTAVSQTPKYLVTQMGNDKSIKCEQNLGHDTMYWYKQDSKKFLKIMFSYNNKELIINETVPNRFSPKSPDKAHLNLHINSLELGDSAVYFCASSPRFFSGNTIYFGEGSWLTVV.